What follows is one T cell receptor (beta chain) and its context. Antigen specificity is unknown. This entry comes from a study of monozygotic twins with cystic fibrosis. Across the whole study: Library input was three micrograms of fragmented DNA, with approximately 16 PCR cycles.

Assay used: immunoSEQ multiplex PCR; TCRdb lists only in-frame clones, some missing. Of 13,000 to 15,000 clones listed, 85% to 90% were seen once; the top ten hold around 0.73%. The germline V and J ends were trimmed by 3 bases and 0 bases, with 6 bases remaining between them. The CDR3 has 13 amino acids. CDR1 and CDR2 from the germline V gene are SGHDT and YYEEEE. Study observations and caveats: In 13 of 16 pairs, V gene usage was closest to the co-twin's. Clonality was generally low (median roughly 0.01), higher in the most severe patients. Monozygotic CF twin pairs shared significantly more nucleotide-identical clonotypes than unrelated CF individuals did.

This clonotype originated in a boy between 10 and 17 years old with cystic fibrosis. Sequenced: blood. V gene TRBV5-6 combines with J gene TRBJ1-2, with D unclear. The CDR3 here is CASSSGSNYGYTF. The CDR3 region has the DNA TGTGCCAGCAGCTCGGGATCTAACTATGGCTACACCTTC.